These T cell receptor beta chains were read from a single sample in a study of cytomegalovirus exposure and HLA in healthy donors. TCRdb's table, derived via immunoSEQ multiplex PCR, lists solely in-frame clones and lacks some. The sample consists of some 130,000 clones, roughly 84% of them appearing once. Source material: PBMCs. These TCRs come from a man aged 45-65 years in good health and CMV-seronegative. The CDR3 runs from the conserved cysteine through the conserved F or W. Fields, in order: V gene, D gene, clone size, J gene, CDR3 DNA, CDR3 protein. D genes are given only for firm matches. Part of the rows lack a size; the others show once, few, many or a class for expanded clones.

TRBV6-6	TRBD1	NA	TRBJ1-5	TGTGCCAGCAGTTACCGCCCACAGGGGGCAAATCAGCCCCAGCATTTT	CASSYRPQGANQPQHF
TRBV4-1	NA	NA	TRBJ1-4	TGCGCCAGCAGCCAACCTCTGTCAGGGTTGGCTAATGAAAAACTGTTTTTT	CASSQPLSGLANEKLFF
TRBV5-1	NA	NA	TRBJ2-7	TGCGCCAGCAGCTTCTTGACAGGAAACGTCCCCTACGAGCAGTACTTC	CASSFLTGNVPYEQYF
TRBV4-1	NA	NA	TRBJ1-2	TGCGCCAGCAGCTATCCTGGGACACACTATGGCTACACCTTC	CASSYPGTHYGYTF
TRBV21-1	NA	NA	TRBJ1-5	TGTGCCAGCAGCACCGAGGGACTGTGGTATAGCAATCAGCCCCAGCATTTT	CASSTEGLWYSNQPQHF
TRBV6-1	NA	NA	TRBJ2-7	TGTGCCAGCAGTGAAGGCTACCCCTACGAGCAGTACTTC	CASSEGYPYEQYF
TRBV4-1	TRBD1	NA	TRBJ1-3	TGCGCCAGCAGCCGAACAGGGGTGCTTTCTGGAAACACCATATATTTT	CASSRTGVLSGNTIYF
TRBV2	NA	NA	TRBJ1-4	TGTGCCAGCCACAACTCCGGGGCTAATGAAAAACTGTTTTTT	CASHNSGANEKLFF
TRBV11-2	NA	few	TRBJ1-1	TGTGCCAGCAGCTCACAGGTGAACACTGAAGCTTTCTTT	CASSSQVNTEAFF
TRBV7-9	NA	NA	TRBJ2-7	TGTGCCAGCAGCCCCTTTGAGGGTCCCCTCTCCTACGAGCAGTACTTC	CASSPFEGPLSYEQYF
TRBV4-3	NA	once	TRBJ1-4	TGCGCCAGCAGCCTCGGCGGGATTTCGGGTGAAAAACTGTTTTTT	CASSLGGISGEKLFF
TRBV7-9	NA	NA	TRBJ2-7	TGTGCCAGCAGCTTAACTAGCACCAATTACGAGCAGTACTTC	CASSLTSTNYEQYF
TRBV7-9	TRBD1	NA	TRBJ1-2	TGTGCCAGCAGCTTAGCTTTCGAGGGGGCGAACTATGGCTACACCTTC	CASSLAFEGANYGYTF
TRBV5-8	TRBD1	NA	TRBJ1-5	TGTGCCAGCAGCTTGACCCCCGGGACAGGGACACTCAATAGCAATCAGCCCCAGCATTTT	CASSLTPGTGTLNSNQPQHF
TRBV7-9	NA	once	TRBJ1-3	TGTGCCAGCAGCTTACGGGGGGCGCCCGGAAACACCATATATTTT	CASSLRGAPGNTIYF
TRBV5-4	TRBD1	NA	TRBJ2-2	TGTGCCAGCAGCTTGAAACAACAGGGGCCGGGCGGGGAGCTGTTTTTT	CASSLKQQGPGGELFF
TRBV5-4	NA	NA	TRBJ2-7	TGTGCCAGCAGCTTGGGGGGGGATTACGAGCAGTACTTC	CASSLGGDYEQYF
TRBV18	NA	NA	TRBJ1-5	TGTGCCAGCTCACCAATCGGGGATCAGCCCCAGCATTTT	CASSPIGDQPQHF
TRBV27	NA	few	TRBJ1-2	TGTGCCAGCAGCCCGTCGTGGGGGGGGATAGGGGATGGCTACACCTTC	CASSPSWGGIGDGYTF
TRBV14	NA	NA	TRBJ2-1	TGTGCCAGCAGCCCAGGGTACAATGAGCAGTTCTTC	CASSPGYNEQFF
TRBV7-8	NA	NA	TRBJ1-1	TGTGCCAGCAGCTTAGTTGCGGGGATGAACACTGAAGCTTTCTTT	CASSLVAGMNTEAFF
TRBV2	NA	NA	TRBJ1-4	TGTGCCAGCACCGTGGAGGAGAGCTCAACTAATGAAAAACTGTTTTTT	CASTVEESSTNEKLFF
TRBV4-3	NA	NA	TRBJ2-2	TGCGCCAGCAGCCAAGATCGGGGTTACACCGGGGAGCTGTTTTTT	CASSQDRGYTGELFF
TRBV4-1	TRBD1	NA	TRBJ2-7	TGCGCCAGCAGCCCGACAGGGATGCCCTACGAGCAGTACTTC	CASSPTGMPYEQYF
TRBV6-6	NA	NA	TRBJ2-7	TGTGCCAGCAGTTCCAGCGGAGTCTTCTACGAGCAGTACTTC	CASSSSGVFYEQYF
TRBV19	NA	few	TRBJ1-4	TGTGCCAGTAGTAGACAGGTGGGAGATGAAAAACTGTTTTTT	CASSRQVGDEKLFF
TRBV28	TRBD1	NA	TRBJ1-5	TGTGCCAGCAGCACAGGGGGCCCGGCCAATCAGCCCCAGCATTTT	CASSTGGPANQPQHF
TRBV19	TRBD1	NA	TRBJ1-6	TGTGCCAGTAGTTCCACAGGGGAGAGACCCCTCCACTTT	CASSSTGERPLHF
TRBV10-2	TRBD1	NA	TRBJ1-4	TGCGCCAGCAGTGCGACCGGGACAGCCTTCATTGCAACTAATGAAAAACTGTTTTTT	CASSATGTAFIATNEKLFF
TRBV6-6	TRBD1	NA	TRBJ2-7	TGTGCCAGCAGTTACGCCCCGGGACAGGGGGGCTACGAGCAGTACTTC	CASSYAPGQGGYEQYF
TRBV4-1	TRBD1	NA	TRBJ1-1	TGCGCCAGCAGCCCCGACAGGGCCCGGCCTGAAGCTTTCTTT	CASSPDRARPEAFF
TRBV5-1	NA	once	TRBJ1-4	TGCGCCAGCAGCTCGGGGGAGCTGGGGTATGAAAAACTGTTTTTT	CASSSGELGYEKLFF
TRBV7-6	TRBD2	NA	TRBJ2-1	TGTGCCAGCAGCTTAAAACTAGCGGCTTACAATGAGCAGTTCTTC	CASSLKLAAYNEQFF
TRBV7-6	TRBD1	NA	TRBJ2-1	TGTGCCAGCAGCCAGGGGACAGCCCCCTACAATGAGCAGTTCTTC	CASSQGTAPYNEQFF
TRBV13	TRBD1	once	TRBJ2-7	TGTGCCAGCAGCTTAGGCCGACAGGGGGTTACCTACGAGCAGTACTTC	CASSLGRQGVTYEQYF
TRBV5-4	NA	NA	TRBJ1-1	TGTGCCAGCAGCTTGGTCCTTCAGGCCCTGGGCACTGAAGCTTTCTTT	CASSLVLQALGTEAFF
TRBV19	NA	NA	TRBJ2-2	TGTGCCAGTATGGGGGACTACACCGGGGAGCTGTTTTTT	CASMGDYTGELFF
TRBV4-1	TRBD1	NA	TRBJ1-1	TGCGCCAGCAGCCGAGGCGGGACAGCGAACACTGAAGCTTTCTTT	CASSRGGTANTEAFF
TRBV6-1	NA	NA	TRBJ1-1	TGTGCCAGCACTAACGACAGGTTGAACACTGAAGCTTTCTTT	CASTNDRLNTEAFF
TRBV2	TRBD1	NA	TRBJ2-1	TGTGCCAGCATGGGGACAGGGATTTACAATGAGCAGTTCTTC	CASMGTGIYNEQFF
TRBV10-3	TRBD1	NA	TRBJ1-5	TGTGCCATCAGTGACCAGGGGGCTGATCAGCCCCAGCATTTT	CAISDQGADQPQHF
TRBV5-1	NA	NA	TRBJ1-2	TGCGCCAGCAGCCCACAACAGGGCATCTATGGCTACACCTTC	CASSPQQGIYGYTF
TRBV5-1	NA	once	TRBJ1-6	TGCGCCAGCAGTAGATCACCCCTCCACTTT	CASSRSPLHF
TRBV6-5	TRBD1	NA	TRBJ1-4	TGTGCCAGCAGTTTCACTGGACAGGGCCGAGGAGAAAAACTGTTTTTT	CASSFTGQGRGEKLFF
TRBV5-6	NA	NA	TRBJ2-1	TGTGCCAGCAGCCGAACGCGGGATGAGCAGTTCTTC	CASSRTRDEQFF
TRBV6-6	NA	NA	TRBJ1-5	TGTGCCAGCAGCCTCCGGGGAAGCAATCAGCCCCAGCATTTT	CASSLRGSNQPQHF
TRBV19	NA	NA	TRBJ1-1	TGTGCCAGTAGTATTAATTCGCAGGGGAACACTGAAGCTTTCTTT	CASSINSQGNTEAFF
TRBV6-1	TRBD1	NA	TRBJ1-2	TGTGCCAGCTGGGGCAGACAGGGCGACTATGGCTACACCTTC	CASWGRQGDYGYTF
TRBV7-2	TRBD1	NA	TRBJ1-1	TGTGCCAGCGGGGGGGGACAGGGATTCCCAGCTTTCTTT	CASGGGQGFPAFF
TRBV11-2	NA	NA	TRBJ1-1	TGTGCCAGCAGCCCGGGGATAAACACTGAAGCTTTCTTT	CASSPGINTEAFF
TRBV9	NA	NA	TRBJ2-1	TGTGCCAGCAGCGGACGACAGTACAATGAGCAGTTCTTC	CASSGRQYNEQFF
TRBV7-2	NA	NA	TRBJ1-2	TGTGCCAGCAGCTTAGCCAGGGCGAGCTATGGCTACACCTTC	CASSLARASYGYTF
TRBV4-1	TRBD2	NA	TRBJ2-5	TGCGCCAGCAGCCTTAGCGGGGGGCCAAGGTTCCAAGAGACCCAGTACTTC	CASSLSGGPRFQETQYF
TRBV6-6	NA	NA	TRBJ1-3	TGTGCCAGCAGTTACTCGGGCAGAAACACCATATATTTT	CASSYSGRNTIYF
TRBV7-9	NA	once	TRBJ2-7	TGTGCCACCGGACCGGCGGGGGAGCAGTACTTC	CATGPAGEQYF
TRBV7-2	NA	NA	TRBJ1-2	TGTGCCAGCAGCTTAGGGACAGATTATGGCTACACCTTC	CASSLGTDYGYTF
TRBV4-3	TRBD1	NA	TRBJ1-5	TGCGCCAGCAGCCACGCCAGGGGGAACCAGCCCCAGCATTTT	CASSHARGNQPQHF
TRBV7-8	NA	NA	TRBJ1-1	TGTGCCAGCAGCGGACAGCAGAACACTGAAGCTTTCTTT	CASSGQQNTEAFF
TRBV6-1	NA	NA	TRBJ2-1	TGTGCCAGCCTGGGGACATTAAACTACAATGAGCAGTTCTTC	CASLGTLNYNEQFF
TRBV27	NA	NA	TRBJ1-1	TGTGCCAGCAGACATCCGGGGGGTAGCGCTGAAGCTTTCTTT	CASRHPGGSAEAFF